This T cell receptor beta chain was identified in a study of Graves' ophthalmopathy and Graves' hyperthyroidism. The study, taken as a whole, reports: In predicting ophthalmopathy progression, the model reached 65% to 71% sensitivity and approximately 72% specificity.

Clinical symptoms, serum thyroxine, TRAb, thyroid ultrasound and orbital computed tomography formed the basis of diagnosis. RNA served as the template for amplifying TCR beta CDR3 regions. HTBI primers served in a first-round RT-PCR, which a second-round multiplex PCR followed. TCRdb analysed the multiplex PCR reads with MiXCR anew, one entry per CDR3 protein. The sample carries a few hundred thousand distinct CDR3 sequences, 39% recorded once. Note on this clonotype: The target antigen is unknown.

The CDR3 is 14 amino acids. In germline, CDR1 is SQVTM, CDR2 ANQGSEA. The V gene lost 6 bases and the J gene lost 3 bases, with 14 bases spanning the gap. The sequenced sample consisted of peripheral blood or thyroid tissue (not recorded which). The receptor was isolated from an adult man with Graves' hyperthyroidism. The chain has TRBV29-1 and TRBJ2-2, with D perhaps TRBD1 (7 bases). CDR3 region: CSVGGGTDTGELFF. Here the CDR3 DNA reads TGCAGCGTCGGAGGGGGGACAGACACCGGGGAGCTGTTTTTT.